This section outlines one T cell receptor beta chain sequence together with its context. The time point was: cycle 4 day 1 (C4D1), after 6 weeks of nivolumab. All patients relapsed after autologous stem cell transplantation, and brentuximab vedotin exposure varied. CD4+ T cells were purified from thawed PBMCs by negative selection. The sample is drawn from a study of PD-1 blockade in classical Hodgkin lymphoma. The CDR3 length is 14 residues. The V and J ends lost 3 bases and 6 bases respectively, with 11 bases between them. Looked up from germline, CDR1 is KGHSH and CDR2 is LQKENI. TCRdb's copy holds only in-frame clones and misses some; the assay was immunoSEQ multiplex PCR. The sample has about 17,000 clones, about 75% seen once.

The material was CD4+ T cells from blood, obtained before the fourth cycle of nivolumab. The J gene is TRBJ2-2, the V gene TRBV18; no clear D gene. This TCR was recovered from a human donor with classical Hodgkin lymphoma. CDR3 loop: CASSPESSAGELFF. In DNA form, the CDR3 reads TGTGCCAGCTCACCGGAGTCGAGTGCCGGGGAGCTGTTTTTT.